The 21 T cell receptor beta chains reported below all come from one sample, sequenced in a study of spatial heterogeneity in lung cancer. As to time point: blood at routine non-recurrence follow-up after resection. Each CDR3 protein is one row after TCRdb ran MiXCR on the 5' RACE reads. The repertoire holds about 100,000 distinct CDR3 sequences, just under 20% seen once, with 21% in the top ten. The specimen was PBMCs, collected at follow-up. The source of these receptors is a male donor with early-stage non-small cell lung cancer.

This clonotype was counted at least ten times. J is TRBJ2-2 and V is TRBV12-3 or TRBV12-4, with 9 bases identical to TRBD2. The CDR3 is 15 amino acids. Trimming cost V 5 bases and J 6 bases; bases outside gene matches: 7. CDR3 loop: CASSPGTSFAGELFF. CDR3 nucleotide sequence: TGTGCCAGCAGTCCCGGGACTAGCTTTGCCGGGGAGCTGTTTTTT.

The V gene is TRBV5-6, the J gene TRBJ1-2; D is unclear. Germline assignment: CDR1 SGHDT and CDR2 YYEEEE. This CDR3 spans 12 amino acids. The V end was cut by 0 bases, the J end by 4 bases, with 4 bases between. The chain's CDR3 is CASSLGAYGYTF. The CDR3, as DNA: TGTGCCAGCAGCTTGGGGGCCTATGGCTACACCTTC. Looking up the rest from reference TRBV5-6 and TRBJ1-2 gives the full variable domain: DAGVTQSPTHLIKTRGQQVTLRCSPKSGHDTVSWYQQALGQGPQFIFQYYEEEERQRGNFPDRFSGHQFPNYSSELNVNALLLGDSALYLCASSLGAYGYTFGSGTRLTVV.

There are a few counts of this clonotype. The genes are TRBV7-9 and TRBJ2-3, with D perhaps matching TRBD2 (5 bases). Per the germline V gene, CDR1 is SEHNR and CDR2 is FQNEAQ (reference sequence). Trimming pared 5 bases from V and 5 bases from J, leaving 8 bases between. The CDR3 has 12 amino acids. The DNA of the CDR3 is TGTGCCAGCAGCCCTGAGGGAGATACGCAGTATTTT. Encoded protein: CASSPEGDTQYF. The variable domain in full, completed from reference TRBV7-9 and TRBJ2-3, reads DTGVSQNPRHKITKRGQNVTFRCDPISEHNRLYWYRQTLGQGPEFLTYFQNEAQLEKSRLLSDRFSAERPKGSFSTLEIQRTEQGDSAMYLCASSPEGDTQYFGPGTRLTVL.

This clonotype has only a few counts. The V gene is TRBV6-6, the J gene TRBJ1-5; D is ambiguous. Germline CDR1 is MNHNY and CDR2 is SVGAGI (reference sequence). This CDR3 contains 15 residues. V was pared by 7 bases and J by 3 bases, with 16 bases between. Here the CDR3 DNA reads TGTGCCAGCACCCCCTCCCGGGGTAACAATCAGCCCCAGCATTTT. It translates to CASTPSRGNNQPQHF.

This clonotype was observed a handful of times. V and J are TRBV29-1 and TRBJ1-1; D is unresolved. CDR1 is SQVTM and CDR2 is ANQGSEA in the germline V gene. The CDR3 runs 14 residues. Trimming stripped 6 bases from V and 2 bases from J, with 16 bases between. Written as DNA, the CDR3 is TGCAGCGTACGAGTCGGGGTGGGAAACACTGAAGCTTTCTTT. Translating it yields CSVRVGVGNTEAFF.

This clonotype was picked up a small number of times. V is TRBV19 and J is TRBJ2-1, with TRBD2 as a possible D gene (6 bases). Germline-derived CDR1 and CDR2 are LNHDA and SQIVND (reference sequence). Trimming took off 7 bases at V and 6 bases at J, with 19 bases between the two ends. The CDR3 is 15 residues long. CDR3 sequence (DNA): TGTGCCAGTACCGTACATGGGGGGTTTCGCAATGAGCAGTTCTTC. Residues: CASTVHGGFRNEQFF.

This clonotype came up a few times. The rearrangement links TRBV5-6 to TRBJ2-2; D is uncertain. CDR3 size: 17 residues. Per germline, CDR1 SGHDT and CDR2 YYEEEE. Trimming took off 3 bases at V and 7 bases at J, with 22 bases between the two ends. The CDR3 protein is CASSWPHRGSADGELFF. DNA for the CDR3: TGTGCCAGCAGCTGGCCCCACCGTGGGTCCGCGGACGGGGAGCTGTTTTTT.

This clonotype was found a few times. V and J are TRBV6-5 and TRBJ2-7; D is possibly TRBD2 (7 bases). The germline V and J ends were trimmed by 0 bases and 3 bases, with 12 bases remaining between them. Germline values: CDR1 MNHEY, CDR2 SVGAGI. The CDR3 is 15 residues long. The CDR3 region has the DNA TGTGCCAGCAGTTACTCGGGGGGGCCTGGCTACGAGCAGTACGTC. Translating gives CASSYSGGPGYEQYV.

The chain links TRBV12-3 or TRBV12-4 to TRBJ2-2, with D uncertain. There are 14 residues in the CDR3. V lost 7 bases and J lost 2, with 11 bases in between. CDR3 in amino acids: CASTRLLNTGELFF. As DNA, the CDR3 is TGTGCCAGCACAAGGCTTCTCAACACCGGGGAGCTGTTTTTT.

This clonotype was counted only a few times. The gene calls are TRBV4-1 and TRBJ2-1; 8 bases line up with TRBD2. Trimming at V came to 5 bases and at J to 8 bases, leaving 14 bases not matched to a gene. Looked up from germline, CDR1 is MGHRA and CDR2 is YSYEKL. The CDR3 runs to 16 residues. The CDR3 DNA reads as TGCGCCAGCAGCGCACGACCGGGACTAGTGGGAGATGAGCAGTTCTTC. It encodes CASSARPGLVGDEQFF.

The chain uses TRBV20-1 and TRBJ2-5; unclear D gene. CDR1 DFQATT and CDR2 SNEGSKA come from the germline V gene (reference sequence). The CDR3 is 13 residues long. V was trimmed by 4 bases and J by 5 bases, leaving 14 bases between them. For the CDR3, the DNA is TGCAGTGCTATGATGACCGATGGGGAGACCCAGTACTTC. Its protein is CSAMMTDGETQYF.

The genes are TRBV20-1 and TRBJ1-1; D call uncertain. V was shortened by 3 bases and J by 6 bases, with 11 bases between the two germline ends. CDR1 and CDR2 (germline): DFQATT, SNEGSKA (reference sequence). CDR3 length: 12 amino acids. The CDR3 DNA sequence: TGCAGTGCTAGGAAGGCGAGCGCTGAAGCTTTCTTT. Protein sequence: CSARKASAEAFF.

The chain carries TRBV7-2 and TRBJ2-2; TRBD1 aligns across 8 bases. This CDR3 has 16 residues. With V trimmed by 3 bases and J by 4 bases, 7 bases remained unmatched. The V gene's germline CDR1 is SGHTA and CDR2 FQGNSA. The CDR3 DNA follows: TGTGCCAGCAGCTTCACCGGGACAGGTGGCACCGGGGAGCTGTTTTTT. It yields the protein CASSFTGTGGTGELFF.

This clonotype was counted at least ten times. As DNA, the CDR3 is TGTGCCAGCAGCTTGTTGAACACTGAAGCTTTCTTT. It yields the protein CASSLLNTEAFF. V is TRBV6-2 or TRBV6-3 and J is TRBJ1-1; the D is unclear. Germline-derived CDR1 and CDR2 are MNHEY and SVGEGT. Trimming shortened V by 6 bases and J by 0 bases, and 5 bases separated the two germline ends. This CDR3 is built from 12 residues.

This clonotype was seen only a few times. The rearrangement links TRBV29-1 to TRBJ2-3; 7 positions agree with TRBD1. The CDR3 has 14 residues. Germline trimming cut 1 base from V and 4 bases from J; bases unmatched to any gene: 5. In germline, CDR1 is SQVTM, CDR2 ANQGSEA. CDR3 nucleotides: TGCAGCGTTGAAGTGGGACAGACTTCAGATACGCAGTATTTT. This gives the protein CSVEVGQTSDTQYF.

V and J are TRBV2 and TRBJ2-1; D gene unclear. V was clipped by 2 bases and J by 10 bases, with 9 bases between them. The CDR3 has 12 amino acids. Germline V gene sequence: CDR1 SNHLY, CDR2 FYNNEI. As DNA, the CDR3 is TGTGCCAGCAGTGAATTCGGCAGAGAGCAGTTCTTC. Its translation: CASSEFGREQFF. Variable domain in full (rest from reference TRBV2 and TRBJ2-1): EPEVTQTPSHQVTQMGQEVILRCVPISNHLYFYWYRQILGQKVEFLVSFYNNEISEKSEIFDDQFSVERPDGSNFTLKIRSTKLEDSAMYFCASSEFGREQFFGPGTRLTVL.

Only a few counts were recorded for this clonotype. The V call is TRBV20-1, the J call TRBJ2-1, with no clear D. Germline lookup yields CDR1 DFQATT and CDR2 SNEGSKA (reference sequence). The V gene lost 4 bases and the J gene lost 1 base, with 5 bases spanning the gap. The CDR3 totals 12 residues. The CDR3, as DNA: TGCAGTGCTACGGTGTCCTACAATGAGCAGTTCTTC. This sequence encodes CSATVSYNEQFF.

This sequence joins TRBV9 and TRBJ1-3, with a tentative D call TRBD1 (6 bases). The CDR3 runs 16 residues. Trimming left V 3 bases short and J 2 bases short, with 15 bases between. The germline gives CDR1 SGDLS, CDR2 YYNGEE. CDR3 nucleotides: TGTGCCAGCAGCGATCGGGACACCTTGACTGGAAACACCATATATTTT. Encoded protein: CASSDRDTLTGNTIYF.

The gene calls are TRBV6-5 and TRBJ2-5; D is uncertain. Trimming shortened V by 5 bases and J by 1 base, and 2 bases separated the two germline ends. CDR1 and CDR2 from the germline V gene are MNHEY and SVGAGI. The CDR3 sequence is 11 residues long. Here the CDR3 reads CASSTQETQYF. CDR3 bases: TGTGCCAGCAGTACCCAAGAGACCCAGTACTTC.

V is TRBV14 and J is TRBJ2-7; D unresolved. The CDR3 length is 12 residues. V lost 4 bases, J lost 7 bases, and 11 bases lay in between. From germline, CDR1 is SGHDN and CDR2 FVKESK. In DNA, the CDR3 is TGTGCCAGCAGCCCCTTCCCCGGGGAGCAGTACTTC. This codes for CASSPFPGEQYF.

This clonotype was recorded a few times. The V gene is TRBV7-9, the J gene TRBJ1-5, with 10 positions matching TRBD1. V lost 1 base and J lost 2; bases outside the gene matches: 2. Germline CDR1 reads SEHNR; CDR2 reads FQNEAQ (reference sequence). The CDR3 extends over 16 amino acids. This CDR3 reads CASSLGQGAGNQPQHF. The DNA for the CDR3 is TGTGCCAGCAGCTTAGGACAGGGGGCTGGCAATCAGCCCCAGCATTTT.